The 21 T cell receptor beta chains given below trace back to one sample, sequenced in a study of T-cell reconstitution after alpha-beta-depleted transplantation in children. During its preparation, the TCRbeta library received unique molecular identifiers. TCRdb fed the PCR reads into MiXCR, producing one record per CDR3 protein. The data hold around 270,000 distinct CDR3 sequences, with over 9% observed a single time. Specimen: PBMCs, collected before TCRalphabeta/CD19-depleted stem cell transplant. The receptors shown here come from a boy younger than two with acute myeloid leukemia, due to receive a stem cell transplant.

This clonotype was detected many times. The V call is TRBV7-9, the J call TRBJ2-4; D might be TRBD1 (5 bases). CDR3 length: 13 residues. CDR1 is SEHNR and CDR2 is FQNEAQ in the germline V gene (reference sequence). V lost 5 bases to trimming and J lost 5 bases, with 10 bases between them. CDR3 amino acids: CASSAGIQNIQYF. In DNA form, the CDR3 reads TGTGCCAGCAGCGCAGGGATTCAAAACATTCAGTACTTC.

This clonotype was counted many times. CDR3 loop: CASSFGTGEKLFF. In DNA form, the CDR3 reads TGTGCCAGCAGCTTCGGGACAGGTGAAAAACTGTTTTTT. The chain links TRBV7-2 to TRBJ1-4; 8 bases fit TRBD1. The J segment lost 7 bases and the V segment lost 3 bases, leaving 1 base of the junction unmatched. The germline V gene encodes CDR1 SGHTA and CDR2 FQGNSA. This CDR3 is 13 amino acids long. Drawing the rest from reference TRBV7-2 and TRBJ1-4, the complete variable domain is GAGVSQSPSNKVTEKGKDVELRCDPISGHTALYWYRQSLGQGLEFLIYFQGNSAPDKSGLPSDRFSAERTGGSVSTLTIQRTQQEDSAVYLCASSFGTGEKLFFGSGTQLSVL.

This clonotype was found many times. The V call is TRBV29-1, the J call TRBJ2-7; D may be TRBD2 (6 bases). Between the trimmed V and J ends, which lost 4 bases and 0 bases, there was a span of 19 bases. The CDR3 is made up of 16 amino acids. Looked up from germline, CDR1 is SQVTM and CDR2 is ANQGSEA. The CDR3 loop is CSVVGHREESSYEQYF. As DNA, the CDR3 is TGCAGCGTTGTAGGTCATAGGGAGGAGAGCTCCTACGAGCAGTACTTC.

With respect to this clonotype: This may stem from a read error, because a much larger clone lies one nucleotide away. The chain employs TRBV4-2 and TRBJ1-2; D is possibly TRBD1 (5 bases). With 5 bases removed from V and 3 bases from J, the gap between germline ends came to 10 bases. This CDR3 region has 13 residues. Germline CDR1 reads LGHNA; CDR2 reads YNFKEQ. As DNA, the CDR3 is TGTGCCAGCAGCGAGGGACCGGACTATGGCTACACCTTC. Amino acid sequence: CASSEGPDYGYTF.

This clonotype appeared many times. This rearrangement joins TRBV12-3 or TRBV12-4 to TRBJ2-1; 8 positions agree with TRBD2. The J segment lost 8 bases and the V segment lost 7 bases, leaving 4 bases of the junction unmatched. This CDR3 contains 12 residues. The CDR3 protein is CASTWTSYEQFF. CDR3 sequence (DNA): TGTGCCAGCACGTGGACTAGCTATGAGCAGTTCTTC.

This clonotype showed up many times. The junction and the germline gene differ at one end; a read error may be behind it. CDR3 DNA: TGTGCCAGCAGTTTTCGGGGTTACGAGCAGTACTTC. It yields the protein CASSFRGYEQYF. The chain carries TRBV5-1 and TRBJ2-7; a possible D gene is TRBD2 (5 bases). The CDR3 totals 12 residues. The germline gives CDR1 SGHRS, CDR2 YFSETQ.

This clonotype was recorded at least ten times. The chain couples TRBV12-3 or TRBV12-4 to TRBJ2-7, with 11 bases identical to TRBD1. The CDR3 sequence is 13 residues long. V dropped 6 bases and J dropped 6; count of bases not matched to a gene: 4. This chain's CDR3 is CASRGTGGIEQYF. The CDR3 region has the DNA TGTGCCAGCAGGGGGACAGGGGGGATCGAGCAGTACTTC.

This clonotype was counted ten times or more. The CDR3 DNA reads as TGTGCCAGCAGGACCCAATTCCTAGCGGGAGGAGAGACCCAGTACTTC. Its translation is CASRTQFLAGGETQYF. This chain connects TRBV28 to TRBJ2-5, with 11 bases matching TRBD2. Germline lookup yields CDR1 MDHEN and CDR2 SYDVKM. There are 16 residues in the CDR3. With V trimmed by 6 bases and J by 4 bases, 10 bases remained unmatched.

This chain links TRBV5-6 with TRBJ2-1; D unclear. Germline V CDR1 and CDR2: SGHDT, YYEEEE. This CDR3 contains 13 residues. V shed 4 bases and J shed 10 bases, with 15 bases lying between them. CDR3 DNA: TGTGCCAGCAGCCCCGACATCCCCAAAGAGCAGTTCTTC. Protein sequence: CASSPDIPKEQFF.

This clonotype was detected only a few times. The J gene is TRBJ2-7, the V gene TRBV7-9; maybe TRBD1 (6 bases). Germline CDR1 and CDR2: SEHNR and FQNEAQ (reference sequence). Trimming shortened V by 6 bases and J by 5 bases, and 14 bases separated the two germline ends. The CDR3 sequence is 13 residues long. CDR3 residues: CASRLTGFDEQYF. The CDR3 nucleotides are TGTGCCAGCAGGTTAACAGGGTTCGACGAGCAGTACTTC.

This clonotype turned up a few times. CDR3 nucleotides: TGTGCCAGCAGCTTTGAGCGGGGGGTCTACAATGAGCAGTTCTTC. It codes for CASSFERGVYNEQFF. The chain links TRBV13 to TRBJ2-1; 9 nucleotides line up with TRBD2. The germline CDR1 and CDR2 sequences are PRHDT and FYEKMQ (reference sequence). The CDR3 totals 15 residues. Germline trimming cut 3 bases from V and 3 bases from J; bases unmatched to any gene: 3.

This clonotype was counted at least ten times. The junction differs from germline at one of its ends, possibly a read error. The chain employs TRBV7-9 and TRBJ2-1; possibly TRBD1 for D (5 bases). Germline values: CDR1 SEHNR, CDR2 FQNEAQ (reference sequence). CDR3 length: 13 residues. DNA for the CDR3: TGTGTCAGCAGCTTAAATTCAGGGATTGAGCAGTTCTTC. Its translation: CVSSLNSGIEQFF.

This clonotype was recorded at least ten times. The rearrangement joins TRBV20-1 to TRBJ2-7; D is possibly TRBD1 or TRBD2 (7 bases each). V dropped 5 bases and J dropped 3 bases, with 17 bases sitting between them. This CDR3 is 14 amino acids long. Germline lookup yields CDR1 DFQATT and CDR2 SNEGSKA (reference sequence). The CDR3 nucleotides are TGCAGTGCTGAGGGGGCGGGAGAATACTACGAGCAGTACTTC. This codes for CSAEGAGEYYEQYF.

This clonotype has a handful of counts. The chain recombines TRBV4-1 with TRBJ1-4; no clear D. Trimming cost V 4 bases and J 0 bases, with 12 bases left between them. The CDR3 is made up of 16 amino acids. From germline, CDR1 is MGHRA and CDR2 YSYEKL. CDR3 sequence: CASSPLGAATNEKLFF. The DNA for the CDR3 is TGCGCCAGCAGCCCCCTCGGAGCCGCAACTAATGAAAAACTGTTTTTT.

The V and J genes are TRBV14 and TRBJ2-7; possible D gene TRBD1, 5 bases. This CDR3 is built from 14 residues. V was cut by 4 bases and J by 0 bases, with 10 bases left in between. Germline V CDR1 and CDR2: SGHDN, FVKESK. In nucleotides, the CDR3 is TGTGCCAGCAGCCCTGGACACCTCTCCTACGAGCAGTACTTC. Translated, it gives CASSPGHLSYEQYF.

Ten or more counts support this clonotype. The gene calls are TRBV20-1 and TRBJ2-7; D not certain. The germline V gene encodes CDR1 DFQATT and CDR2 SNEGSKA (reference sequence). The CDR3 is 14 residues long. Trimming stripped 0 bases from V and 5 bases from J, with 14 bases between. The CDR3 coding sequence is TGCAGTGCTAGAGACCTCCTAGGGTACGACGAGCAGTACTTC. This translates into CSARDLLGYDEQYF.

Worth noting for this clonotype: This may be a read error, as it is one base from a much larger clone. V gene TRBV5-1 combines with J gene TRBJ1-2; possible D gene TRBD1, 6 bases. Looked up from germline, CDR1 is SGHRS and CDR2 is YFSETQ. V lost 2 bases and J 10 bases, leaving 24 bases between the germline ends. This CDR3 has 16 amino acids. The CDR3 protein is CASSLNHRDMDVVYTF. The CDR3 nucleotides are TGCGCCAGCAGCTTAAATCACCGGGACATGGATGTTGTCTACACCTTC. Full variable domain (missing parts from reference TRBV5-1 and TRBJ1-2): KAGVTQTPRYLIKTRGQQVTLSCSPISGHRSVSWYQQTPGQGLQFLFEYFSETQRNKGNFPGRFSGRQFSNSRSEMNVSTLELGDSALYLCASSLNHRDMDVVYTFGSGTRLTVV.

The gene calls are TRBV7-2 and TRBJ2-7; TRBD2 matches 13 bases. V trimming: 5 bases; J trimming: 7 bases; junction bases outside the gene matches: 8. The V gene's germline CDR1 is SGHTA and CDR2 FQGNSA. The CDR3 has 15 residues. The chain's CDR3 is CASSTGLAGVLEQYF. CDR3 DNA: TGTGCCAGCAGCACCGGACTAGCGGGAGTCCTGGAGCAGTACTTC.

Ten or more counts support this clonotype. The V gene is TRBV4-3, the J gene TRBJ2-7, with D uncertain. The CDR3 totals 13 residues. Trimming shortened V by 0 bases and J by 1 base, and 4 bases separated the two germline ends. Germline V gene lookup returns CDR1 LGHNA and CDR2 YSLEER. CDR3 residues: CASSQDMSYEQYF. As DNA, the CDR3 is TGCGCCAGCAGCCAAGATATGTCCTACGAGCAGTACTTC.

Remarks on this clonotype: This may be a read error: a much more frequent sequence differs by one nucleotide. V is TRBV20-1 and J is TRBJ2-2; perhaps TRBD1 as D (5 bases). Germline CDR1 is DFQATT and CDR2 is SNEGSKA (reference sequence). The CDR3 loop spans 14 amino acids. CDR3 in amino acids: CGARPGAGTGELFF. CDR3 bases: TGCGGTGCTAGGCCGGGTGCAGGGACCGGGGAGCTGTTTTTT.

This clonotype was recorded many times. This chain links TRBV7-2 with TRBJ1-1, with TRBD1 matching 7 bases. Germline V CDR1 and CDR2: SGHTA, FQGNSA. The length of the CDR3 is 16 residues. V was pared by 5 bases and J by 0 bases, with 9 bases of the junction left unmatched. Here the CDR3 DNA reads TGTGCCAGCAGCCCCCTGATGACAGGGATGAACACTGAAGCTTTCTTT. This sequence encodes CASSPLMTGMNTEAFF. Variable domain in full (rest from reference TRBV7-2 and TRBJ1-1): GAGVSQSPSNKVTEKGKDVELRCDPISGHTALYWYRQSLGQGLEFLIYFQGNSAPDKSGLPSDRFSAERTGGSVSTLTIQRTQQEDSAVYLCASSPLMTGMNTEAFFGQGTRLTVV.